The 32 T cell receptor beta chains listed next were all sequenced from one sample in a study of blood T cell repertoires in COVID-19 (dated by TCRdb to about 2020). Receptor amplification or capture employed the immunoSEQ multiplex PCR assay. Drawn from immuneACCESS, this table holds only the in-frame rearrangements with V and J called that TCRdb kept. Clones are partly lost; checked studies trace under half to an unresolved V gene and leave the rest unexplained. The sample contains approximately 150,000 clones, 80% of them found a single time. The ten largest clones represent 4.5% to 6% of the sample. Sequencing input: peripheral blood. The receptor source for this set is a woman between 50 and 59 years old with acute or convalescent COVID-19.

CDR3 protein: CASSTYRTSTLEQYF. The CDR3 DNA is TGTGCCAGCAGTACATACAGGACAAGTACGCTGGAGCAGTACTTC. The rearrangement uses TRBV27 and TRBJ2-7; possibly TRBD1 for D (5 bases). V was pared by 5 bases and J by 7 bases, with 21 bases between. This CDR3 comprises 15 residues. Germline CDR1 MNHEY, CDR2 SMNVEV (reference sequence).

The V gene is TRBV7-9, the J gene TRBJ2-1; the match to TRBD1 covers 7 bases. V shed 2 bases, J shed 6 bases, and the junction held 7 bases outside the gene matches. Germline V CDR1 and CDR2: SEHNR, FQNEAQ (reference sequence). CDR3 length: 15 residues. CDR3 nucleotides: TGTGCCAGCAGCTTACTCCAGGGGGTGGGCAATGAGCAGTTCTTC. Protein product: CASSLLQGVGNEQFF.

The chain joins TRBV27 to TRBJ1-2; 11 nucleotides agree with TRBD1. The CDR3 is 13 amino acids. V dropped 6 bases and J dropped 8; count of bases not matched to a gene: 5. Germline lookup yields CDR1 MNHEY and CDR2 SMNVEV (reference sequence). The CDR3 region is CASSQDRGQGYTF. DNA of the CDR3: TGTGCCAGCAGCCAGGACAGGGGGCAGGGCTACACCTTC.

The rearrangement joins TRBV5-1 to TRBJ2-2; 11 nucleotides match TRBD1. In germline, CDR1 is SGHRS, CDR2 YFSETQ. V lost 1 base and J lost 8; bases outside the gene matches: 4. The length of the CDR3 is 15 residues. The CDR3 nucleotides read TGCGCCAGCAGCTTGCTGGACAGGGGGCAGGGGGAGCTGTTTTTT. It codes for CASSLLDRGQGELFF.

The chain carries TRBV6-5 and TRBJ1-1, with 9 bases matching TRBD1. The length of the CDR3 is 13 residues. The V segment lost 9 bases and the J segment 4 bases; nucleotides outside the gene matches: 6. Germline assignment: CDR1 MNHEY and CDR2 SVGAGI. The CDR3 DNA follows: TGTGCCAGTTGGGACAGGGTGGGCACTGAAGCTTTCTTT. Its protein is CASWDRVGTEAFF.

The chain carries TRBV7-2 and TRBJ1-5; 11 positions agree with TRBD1. Germline trimming cut 5 bases from V and 2 bases from J; bases unmatched to any gene: 2. The CDR3 is made up of 15 amino acids. The germline gives CDR1 SGHTA, CDR2 FQGNSA. CDR3 coding DNA: TGTGCCAGCAGCAGGGACAGGGGGGGCAATCAGCCCCAGCATTTT. Its translation: CASSRDRGGNQPQHF.

The V gene is TRBV11-1, the J gene TRBJ1-1; the D gene is possibly TRBD1 (5 bases). Germline values: CDR1 SGHAT, CDR2 FQDESV (reference sequence). V was cut by 10 bases and J by 2 bases, with 11 bases left in between. The CDR3 runs to 12 residues. The CDR3 region has the DNA TGTGCCACCACGGGGGGAAACACTGAAGCTTTCTTT. Protein sequence: CATTGGNTEAFF.

The gene calls are TRBV28 and TRBJ1-2, with D possibly matching TRBD1 (5 bases). V was shortened by 10 bases and J by 5 bases, with 17 bases between the two germline ends. CDR1 and CDR2 from the germline V gene are MDHEN and SYDVKM. The CDR3 has 13 amino acids. The chain's CDR3 is CATQTVFRYGYTF. CDR3 coding DNA: TGTGCCACCCAGACAGTATTTCGGTATGGCTACACCTTC.

By sample share, this clone is large (0.1 to 1%). The chain is built from TRBV27 and TRBJ2-1; D is uncertain. The CDR3 spans 16 residues. Trimming pared 6 bases from V and 0 bases from J, leaving 15 bases between. CDR1 is MNHEY, CDR2 SMNVEV, per germline (reference sequence). The CDR3 sequence is CASSPNQASSYNEQFF. CDR3 nucleotides: TGTGCCAGCAGCCCGAACCAGGCGAGCTCCTACAATGAGCAGTTCTTC.

The rearrangement uses TRBV30 and TRBJ2-3, with D possibly being TRBD2 (6 bases). V lost 8 bases, J lost 2 bases, and 20 bases lay in between. The germline CDR1 and CDR2 sequences are GTSNPN and SVGIG (reference sequence). The CDR3 totals 15 residues. DNA for the CDR3: TGTGCCCGGGGCGCTGGGGCGGGGAACACAGATACGCAGTATTTT. It specifies CARGAGAGNTDTQYF. The full variable domain, with the rest looked up from reference TRBV30 and TRBJ2-3, is SQTIHQWPATLVQPVGSPLSLECTVEGTSNPNLYWYRQAAGRGLQLLFYSVGIGQISSEVPQNLSASRPQDRQFILSSKKLLLSDSGFYLCARGAGAGNTDTQYFGPGTRLTVL.

J is TRBJ2-7 and V is TRBV29-1; 8 positions agree with TRBD1. This CDR3 spans 15 amino acids. The ends lost 1 base at V and 2 bases at J; junction bases unmatched: 7. Germline CDR1 reads SQVTM; CDR2 reads ANQGSEA. Here the CDR3 reads CSVEGPGQATYEQYF. The DNA for the CDR3 is TGCAGCGTTGAAGGACCGGGACAGGCAACCTACGAGCAGTACTTC.

This chain links TRBV11-2 with TRBJ1-3, with TRBD1 as a possible D gene (6 bases). Deletions cut 3 bases from V and 4 bases from J, with 16 bases between. CDR1 SGHAT and CDR2 FQNNGV come from the germline V gene. This CDR3 region has 16 residues. CDR3 protein: CASSLEPGQLGNTIYF. The CDR3 nucleotides are TGTGCCAGCAGCTTGGAACCGGGACAACTAGGAAACACCATATATTTT.

With respect to this clone: The same CDR3 arises from other DNA sequences in this sample as well. The chain has TRBV6-1 and TRBJ1-5; D is undetermined. The CDR3 is 14 amino acids. V was shortened by 1 base and J by 4 bases, with 8 bases between the two germline ends. The germline gives CDR1 MNHNS, CDR2 SASEGT. The CDR3 loop is CASSEVVRNQPQHF. For the CDR3, the DNA is TGTGCCAGCAGTGAAGTAGTGCGGAATCAGCCCCAGCATTTT.

V gene TRBV7-2 combines with J gene TRBJ2-7, with 9 bases matching TRBD2. CDR3 size: 17 residues. Germline CDR1 SGHTA, CDR2 FQGNSA. The junction had 7 bases not matched to a gene; V was cut back by 1 base and J by 0 bases. CDR3 DNA: TGTGCCAGCAGCTTAGAAGGGGCTAGCGGGGTCTCCTACGAGCAGTACTTC. The encoded protein is CASSLEGASGVSYEQYF.

V gene TRBV7-2 combines with J gene TRBJ1-4, with D tentatively TRBD1 (5 bases). The CDR3 covers 14 residues. V was cut by 4 bases and J by 4 bases, with 10 bases left in between. Germline CDR1 and CDR2: SGHTA and FQGNSA. CDR3 region: CASSYGGGNEKLFF. The CDR3 DNA reads TGTGCCAGCAGCTATGGCGGGGGTAATGAAAAACTGTTTTTT.

The V gene is TRBV2, the J gene TRBJ2-3; 7 bases align to TRBD1. The V and J ends lost 7 bases and 6 bases, in that order; junction bases with no gene match: 10. Germline V gene data show CDR1 as SNHLY and CDR2 as FYNNEI. The CDR3 is 14 residues long. The CDR3 region is CASILGQVLDTQYF. Here the CDR3 DNA reads TGTGCCAGCATTCTCGGACAGGTGCTGGATACGCAGTATTTT. Full variable domain (rest looked up from reference TRBV2 and TRBJ2-3): EPEVTQTPSHQVTQMGQEVILRCVPISNHLYFYWYRQILGQKVEFLVSFYNNEISEKSEIFDDQFSVERPDGSNFTLKIRSTKLEDSAMYFCASILGQVLDTQYFGPGTRLTVL.

The chain combines TRBV3-1 (or the pseudogene TRBV3-2) with TRBJ1-3; D unclear. Germline CDR1 is LGHDT and CDR2 is YNNKEL (reference sequence). V was shortened by 0 bases and J by 0 bases, with 9 bases between the two germline ends. The CDR3 contains 16 residues. In nucleotides, the CDR3 is TGTGCCAGCAGCCAAGAGGGCCGATACTCTGGAAACACCATATATTTT. This encodes CASSQEGRYSGNTIYF.

By share, this clone ranks as medium-sized. The rearrangement uses TRBV29-1 and TRBJ1-5, with D tentatively TRBD1 (6 bases). Germline assignment: CDR1 SQVTM and CDR2 ANQGSEA. V gave up 0 bases and J gave up 2 bases, with 8 bases separating them. The CDR3 is 14 amino acids. The CDR3 region is CSVEESGGNQPQHF. The DNA of the CDR3 is TGCAGCGTTGAAGAGTCAGGGGGCAATCAGCCCCAGCATTTT.

The CDR3 DNA is TGCGCCACCATCAGACAGGTCGACCCGGCTGATGAGCAGTTCTTC. Its translation: CATIRQVDPADEQFF. This chain links TRBV10-1 with TRBJ2-1; D is perhaps TRBD1 (6 bases). Per germline, CDR1 WNHNN and CDR2 SYGVQD (reference sequence). The germline V and J ends were trimmed by 10 bases and 8 bases, with 24 bases remaining between them. The CDR3 contains 15 residues.

The gene calls are TRBV11-2 and TRBJ2-1, with D unresolved. Germline CDR1 and CDR2: SGHAT and FQNNGV. Trimming pared 0 bases from V and 4 bases from J, leaving 7 bases between. This CDR3 is built from 14 residues. The CDR3 spells CASSLEAGYNEQFF. In DNA, the CDR3 is TGTGCCAGCAGCTTAGAGGCAGGTTACAATGAGCAGTTCTTC.

The chain joins TRBV2 to TRBJ1-2, with D maybe TRBD1 (5 bases). The CDR3 covers 15 residues. The germline gives CDR1 SNHLY, CDR2 FYNNEI. V was shortened by 1 base and J by 0 bases, with 9 bases between the two germline ends. The CDR3 is CASSEGGRANYGYTF. The CDR3 DNA is TGTGCCAGCAGTGAAGGCGGCAGGGCTAACTATGGCTACACCTTC.

This clone has a handful of counts. J is TRBJ1-5 and V is TRBV6-2 or TRBV6-3; D is possibly TRBD1 (6 bases). Deletions cut 5 bases from V and 0 bases from J, with 14 bases between. The germline V gene has CDR1 MNHEY and CDR2 SVGEGT. The CDR3 has 16 amino acids. The CDR3 protein is CASSIRAGVSNQPQHF. CDR3 coding DNA: TGTGCCAGCAGTATCAGGGCAGGGGTTAGCAATCAGCCCCAGCATTTT.

About this clone itself: One end of the junction varies from germline; a read error may be responsible. The CDR3 DNA is TGTGCCAGCACACCCCGTTTACTAGCGGAATACAATGAGCAGTTCTTC. This translates into CASTPRLLAEYNEQFF. The J gene is TRBJ2-1, the V gene TRBV18; 8 bases line up with TRBD2. The germline V gene has CDR1 KGHSH and CDR2 LQKENI. CDR3 length: 16 amino acids.

V is TRBV7-9 and J is TRBJ1-2; 9 bases are shared with TRBD1. This CDR3 has 14 residues. V lost 4 bases to trimming and J lost 6 bases; unmatched junction nucleotides: 6. CDR1 is SEHNR, CDR2 FQNEAQ, per germline (reference sequence). DNA for the CDR3: TGTGCCAGCAGCTCACCGGACAGGGGTAATGGCTACACCTTC. Translated, it gives CASSSPDRGNGYTF.

The chain combines TRBV6-5 with TRBJ1-4; D is ambiguous. V was trimmed by 5 bases and J by 2 bases, leaving 9 bases between them. This CDR3 has 14 residues. Germline V lookup: CDR1 MNHEY, CDR2 SVGAGI. The CDR3, as DNA: TGTGCCAGCAGTCCCACACCCACTAATGAAAAACTGTTTTTT. It translates to CASSPTPTNEKLFF.

The chain is built from TRBV6-2 or TRBV6-3 and TRBJ2-3, with D tentatively TRBD2 (5 bases). Germline assignment: CDR1 MNHEY and CDR2 SVGEGT. The CDR3 is 14 amino acids. V lost 6 bases, J lost 5 bases, and 15 bases lay in between. CDR3 region: CASSRNLEGDTQYF. Written as DNA, the CDR3 is TGTGCCAGCAGCAGAAACTTAGAGGGAGATACGCAGTATTTT.

As to this clone: Mismatch with germline at one junction end may stem from a read error. The chain uses TRBV28 and TRBJ1-6; no firm D call. Germline CDR1 reads MDHEN; CDR2 reads SYDVKM. The CDR3 covers 12 residues. DNA of the CDR3: TGTGCCAGCAGTTTCTCCGGTCCCGTAGTCGTCTTT. Protein: CASSFSGPVVVF.

The chain recombines TRBV3-1 (or the pseudogene TRBV3-2) with TRBJ2-3; a weak D match, TRBD1 (6 bases). CDR1 and CDR2 (germline): LGHDT, YNNKEL (reference sequence). CDR3 length: 12 residues. V was clipped by 4 bases and J by 6 bases, with 8 bases between them. The CDR3 sequence is CASSPQGDTQYF. Written as DNA, the CDR3 is TGTGCCAGCAGCCCGCAGGGGGATACGCAGTATTTT.

The chain carries TRBV9 and TRBJ2-7; D is undetermined. Trimming took off 4 bases at V and 2 bases at J, with 16 bases between the two ends. This CDR3 has 15 residues. CDR1 and CDR2 from the germline V gene are SGDLS and YYNGEE. The CDR3 DNA reads TGTGCCAGCAGCCCTTTAACGGGTTACACCTACGAGCAGTACTTC. It codes for CASSPLTGYTYEQYF.

The V call is TRBV25-1, the J call TRBJ1-3, with D unclear. Germline-derived CDR1 and CDR2 are MGHDK and SYGVNS. The CDR3 sequence is 13 residues long. Trimming stripped 8 bases from V and 4 bases from J, with 12 bases between. The CDR3 protein is CASGETAGNTIYF. CDR3 nucleotides: TGTGCCAGCGGGGAGACGGCGGGAAACACCATATATTTT.

J is TRBJ1-2 and V is TRBV5-4; 7 bases fit TRBD1. Germline CDR1 is SGHNT and CDR2 is YYREEE (reference sequence). The J segment lost 7 bases and the V segment lost 0 bases, leaving 3 bases of the junction unmatched. The CDR3 has 13 amino acids. In DNA, the CDR3 is TGTGCCAGCAGCTTGGAGGGGGCTGGTGGCTACACCTTC. It specifies CASSLEGAGGYTF.

The chain recombines TRBV19 with TRBJ1-1, with D uncertain. Trimming removed 4 bases from V and 1 base from J, with 16 bases in between. The germline V gene has CDR1 LNHDA and CDR2 SQIVND (reference sequence). There are 16 residues in the CDR3. CDR3: CASSTLSTVTNTEAFF. The CDR3 bases are TGTGCCAGTAGTACCTTAAGTACAGTTACGAACACTGAAGCTTTCTTT.